Shown below are 23 T cell receptor beta chains from a single sample sequenced in a study of blood T cell repertoires in COVID-19. Sequencing was performed with immunoSEQ multiplex PCR; in TCRdb, only in-frame clones are kept and a portion is missing. The table lists roughly 400,000 clones, 70% to 90% of them singletons, with 1.4% to 1.5% in the top ten. Sequencing was carried out using PBMCs or T cells enriched from blood (not recorded which). The receptors stem from a woman under 30 who had been exposed to COVID-19.

The rearrangement joins TRBV9 to TRBJ1-2; TRBD1 matches at 9 bases. The CDR3 loop spans 14 amino acids. V was clipped by 0 bases and J by 8 bases; unmatched bases: 5. CDR1 is SGDLS and CDR2 is YYNGEE in the germline V gene. This CDR3 is CASSVAGQGRGYTF. The CDR3 nucleotides read TGTGCCAGCAGCGTAGCTGGACAGGGGAGAGGCTACACCTTC.

CDR3 DNA sequence: TGTGCCAGCAGTAGAGGACAGGGGGGCCGCTACAATGAGCAGTTCTTC. Translated: CASSRGQGGRYNEQFF. The chain carries TRBV2 and TRBJ2-1, with 10 positions matching TRBD1. Germline CDR1 and CDR2: SNHLY and FYNNEI. The CDR3 runs 16 residues. Unmatched junction bases numbered 7, after V lost 5 bases and J lost 3 bases.

The chain joins TRBV2 to TRBJ2-2, with 7 bases matching TRBD1. Per the germline V gene, CDR1 is SNHLY and CDR2 is FYNNEI. The CDR3 covers 15 residues. The junction had 5 bases not matched to a gene; V was cut back by 7 bases and J by 0 bases. The chain's CDR3 is CASKDTGANTGELFF. CDR3 DNA: TGTGCCAGCAAGGACACAGGGGCGAACACCGGGGAGCTGTTTTTT. Full variable domain (remainder filled in from reference TRBV2 and TRBJ2-2): EPEVTQTPSHQVTQMGQEVILRCVPISNHLYFYWYRQILGQKVEFLVSFYNNEISEKSEIFDDQFSVERPDGSNFTLKIRSTKLEDSAMYFCASKDTGANTGELFFGEGSRLTVL.

The chain joins TRBV28 to TRBJ1-6; 8 bases are shared with TRBD1. V was clipped by 6 bases and J by 5 bases; unmatched bases: 9. The CDR3 covers 16 residues. CDR1 is MDHEN, CDR2 SYDVKM, per germline. The CDR3 loop reads CASSPLGQGNNSPLHF. In DNA, the CDR3 is TGTGCCAGCAGCCCTCTCGGACAGGGAAATAATTCACCCCTCCACTTT.

The chain couples TRBV7-2 to TRBJ1-1; D unclear. This CDR3 has 15 residues. With 5 bases removed from V and 1 base from J, the gap between germline ends came to 14 bases. Per germline, CDR1 SGHTA and CDR2 FQGNSA. CDR3 nucleotides: TGTGCCAGCAGCCCCGCAACCACAGCGAACACTGAAGCTTTCTTT. This translates into CASSPATTANTEAFF.

J is TRBJ1-2 and V is TRBV7-9, with TRBD1 identical over 7 bases. This CDR3 spans 16 amino acids. CDR1 is SEHNR and CDR2 is FQNEAQ in the germline V gene (reference sequence). With V trimmed by 1 base and J by 4 bases, 9 bases remained unmatched. CDR3 in DNA: TGTGCCAGCAGCTTAGATTGGGACAGAGAATCCTATGGCTACACCTTC. Its protein is CASSLDWDRESYGYTF.

The rearrangement links TRBV19 to TRBJ1-4; the match to TRBD1 covers 10 bases. Germline lookup yields CDR1 LNHDA and CDR2 SQIVND (reference sequence). The length of the CDR3 is 20 residues. V lost 3 bases, J lost 0 bases, and 13 bases stayed unmatched. The CDR3, as DNA: TGTGCCAGTAGTATTGCGAGGACAGGGGGAAGACCTGCAACTAATGAAAAACTGTTTTTT. Protein sequence: CASSIARTGGRPATNEKLFF.

The chain employs TRBV9 and TRBJ2-3; 7 bases match TRBD2. The CDR3 is made up of 17 amino acids. V lost 3 bases and J lost 2; bases outside the gene matches: 12. Germline loops: CDR1 SGDLS, CDR2 YYNGEE. As DNA, the CDR3 is TGTGCCAGCAGCGACCCGCAGGGAGGGCGAAACACAGATACGCAGTATTTT. Translation gives CASSDPQGGRNTDTQYF.

V and J are TRBV7-8 and TRBJ2-3; D is perhaps TRBD2 (7 bases). Trimming removed 5 bases from V and 3 bases from J, with 21 bases in between. CDR3 length: 17 residues. CDR1 and CDR2 from the germline V gene are SGHVS and FQNEAQ. CDR3 protein: CASSPGGHLPWTDTQYF. The CDR3, as DNA: TGTGCCAGCAGCCCGGGGGGACACCTTCCTTGGACAGATACGCAGTATTTT.

The rearrangement joins TRBV28 to TRBJ1-3; maybe TRBD1 (5 bases). This CDR3 has 13 amino acids. V gave up 6 bases and J gave up 10 bases, with 16 bases separating them. Germline lookup yields CDR1 MDHEN and CDR2 SYDVKM. As DNA, the CDR3 is TGTGCCAGCAGACCTCCAGACAGTCCGACCATATATTTT. Translated: CASRPPDSPTIYF.

This sequence joins TRBV30 and TRBJ2-7; 8 positions agree with TRBD2. Germline CDR1 is GTSNPN and CDR2 is SVGIG (reference sequence). The CDR3 has 16 amino acids. Germline trimming cut 1 base from V and 0 bases from J; bases unmatched to any gene: 8. The CDR3 protein is CAWSATTLAVSYEQYF. For the CDR3, the DNA is TGTGCCTGGAGTGCCACCACACTAGCGGTCTCCTACGAGCAGTACTTC.

The chain links TRBV5-4 to TRBJ1-2; TRBD1 agrees at 7 bases. V trimming: 2 bases; J trimming: 2 bases; junction bases outside the gene matches: 9. Germline CDR1 reads SGHNT; CDR2 reads YYREEE (reference sequence). The CDR3 covers 16 residues. CDR3 DNA sequence: TGTGCCAGCAGCTTTGCGTCATCACAGGGGAACTATGGCTACACCTTC. Translation: CASSFASSQGNYGYTF.

This CDR3 reads CASSEIEVGFRAFF. The CDR3 region has the DNA TGTGCCAGCAGTGAAATCGAGGTAGGATTTCGGGCTTTCTTT. The V gene is TRBV6-1, the J gene TRBJ1-1; D unresolved. Deletions cut 2 bases from V and 11 bases from J, with 18 bases between. The germline CDR1 and CDR2 sequences are MNHNS and SASEGT. The CDR3 covers 14 residues.

This sequence joins TRBV7-6 and TRBJ2-2; 11 nucleotides line up with TRBD2. The CDR3 runs 19 residues. CDR1 SGHVS and CDR2 FNYEAQ come from the germline V gene. The junction had 11 bases not matched to a gene; V was cut back by 3 bases and J by 2 bases. The CDR3 here is CASSFRGSGGAGNTGELFF. CDR3 coding DNA: TGTGCCAGCAGCTTCCGGGGTAGCGGGGGGGCCGGTAACACCGGGGAGCTGTTTTTT.

The chain uses TRBV5-8 and TRBJ1-1, with D perhaps TRBD1 (5 bases). The CDR3 is 13 residues long. V was pared by 7 bases and J by 7 bases, with 17 bases between. Germline CDR1 and CDR2: SGHTS and YDEGEE. CDR3 region: CASDDRAPLEAFF. Here the CDR3 DNA reads TGTGCCAGCGACGACAGAGCCCCCCTTGAAGCTTTCTTT.

This clone was seen just once. The V gene is TRBV28, the J gene TRBJ1-2; D possibly corresponds to TRBD1 (6 bases). Between the trimmed V and J ends, which lost 2 bases and 3 bases, there was a span of 10 bases. The CDR3 loop spans 14 amino acids. Germline assignment: CDR1 MDHEN and CDR2 SYDVKM. As DNA, the CDR3 is TGTGCCAGCAGTTTACAGGGGACCTACTATGGCTACACCTTC. This gives the protein CASSLQGTYYGYTF.

The chain has TRBV20-1 and TRBJ1-4; TRBD1 is a possible D gene (5 bases). The CDR3 runs 12 residues. Germline V gene sequence: CDR1 DFQATT, CDR2 SNEGSKA (reference sequence). V lost 3 bases to trimming and J lost 8 bases, with 10 bases between them. CDR3 loop: CSASSGREKLFF. CDR3 nucleotide sequence: TGCAGTGCTAGTTCAGGGAGGGAAAAACTGTTTTTT.

The chain's CDR3 is CASSIATGLGEEQFF. The CDR3 nucleotides read TGCGCCAGCAGCATAGCGACAGGGTTGGGAGAGGAGCAGTTCTTC. The rearrangement links TRBV5-1 to TRBJ2-1; 7 bases agree with TRBD1. Looked up from germline, CDR1 is SGHRS and CDR2 is YFSETQ. V trimming: 4 bases; J trimming: 10 bases; junction bases outside the gene matches: 14. The CDR3 has 15 residues.

This sequence joins TRBV6-1 and TRBJ1-2, with D perhaps TRBD1 (5 bases). Germline CDR1 and CDR2: MNHNS and SASEGT. The V end was cut by 2 bases, the J end by 4 bases, with 14 bases between. The CDR3 sequence is 15 residues long. The CDR3 loop reads CASSESTSGGYGYTF. The CDR3 nucleotides read TGTGCCAGCAGTGAATCGACTTCCGGGGGCTATGGCTACACCTTC.

V usage is TRBV7-2 and J usage is TRBJ1-2; D is uncertain. Trimming removed 4 bases at V and 8 bases at J, with 14 bases between. The germline V gene has CDR1 SGHTA and CDR2 FQGNSA. There are 13 residues in the CDR3. The CDR3 bases are TGTGCCAGCAGCTCCGCGCCCGCGGGGGGCTACACCTTC. It translates to CASSSAPAGGYTF.

The V gene is TRBV2, the J gene TRBJ2-3; 7 bases are shared with TRBD2. The CDR3 covers 14 residues. The germline V gene encodes CDR1 SNHLY and CDR2 FYNNEI. After removal of 6 bases from V and 2 bases from J, the junction contained 5 bases not matched to a gene. CDR3 residues: CASSKAGFTDTQYF. CDR3 DNA: TGTGCCAGCAGCAAAGCGGGGTTCACAGATACGCAGTATTTT. Complete variable domain (other parts from reference TRBV2 and TRBJ2-3): EPEVTQTPSHQVTQMGQEVILRCVPISNHLYFYWYRQILGQKVEFLVSFYNNEISEKSEIFDDQFSVERPDGSNFTLKIRSTKLEDSAMYFCASSKAGFTDTQYFGPGTRLTVL.

The chain uses TRBV29-1 and TRBJ2-5, with D maybe TRBD2 (5 bases). This CDR3 region has 13 residues. CDR1 and CDR2 from the germline V gene are SQVTM and ANQGSEA. V was trimmed by 4 bases and J by 5 bases, leaving 14 bases between them. The CDR3 DNA reads as TGCAGCGTTGCCTCGTCTAGCAGTGAGACCCAGTACTTC. This sequence encodes CSVASSSSETQYF.

The chain employs TRBV21-1 and TRBJ2-3; no DNA check was done on the table's D call, TRBD1. TRBV21-1 has pseudogene status. This CDR3 spans 18 amino acids. The chain's CDR3 is CASSKVRIETGGADTQYF. The CDR3 nucleotides read TGTGCCAGCAGCAAAGTACGCATCGAGACAGGGGGAGCAGATACGCAGTATTTT.